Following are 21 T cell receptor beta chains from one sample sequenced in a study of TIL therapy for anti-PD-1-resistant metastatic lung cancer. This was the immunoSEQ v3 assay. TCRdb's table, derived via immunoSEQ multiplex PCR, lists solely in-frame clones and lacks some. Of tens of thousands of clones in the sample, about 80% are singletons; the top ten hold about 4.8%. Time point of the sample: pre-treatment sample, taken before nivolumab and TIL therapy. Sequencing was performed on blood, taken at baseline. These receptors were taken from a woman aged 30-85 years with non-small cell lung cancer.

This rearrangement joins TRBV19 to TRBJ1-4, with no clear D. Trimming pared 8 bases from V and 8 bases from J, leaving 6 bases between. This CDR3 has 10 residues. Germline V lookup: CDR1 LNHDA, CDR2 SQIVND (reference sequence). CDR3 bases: TGTGCCAGTGGAAGAGAAAAACTGTTTTTT. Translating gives CASGREKLFF.

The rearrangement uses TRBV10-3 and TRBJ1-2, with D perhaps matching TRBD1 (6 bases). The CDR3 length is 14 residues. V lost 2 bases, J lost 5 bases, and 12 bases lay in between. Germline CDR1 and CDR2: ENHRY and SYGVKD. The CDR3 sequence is CAISEPGQNYGYTF. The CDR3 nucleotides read TGTGCCATCAGTGAGCCGGGACAAAATTATGGCTACACCTTC.

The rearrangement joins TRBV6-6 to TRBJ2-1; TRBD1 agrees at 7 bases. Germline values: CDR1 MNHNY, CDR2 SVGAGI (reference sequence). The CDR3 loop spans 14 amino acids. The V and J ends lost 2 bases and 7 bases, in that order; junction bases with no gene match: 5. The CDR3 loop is CASSYKGAGNEQFF. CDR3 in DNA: TGTGCCAGCAGTTACAAGGGGGCCGGGAATGAGCAGTTCTTC.

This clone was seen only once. CDR3 bases: TGTGCCAGCAGCTTTGGATCCAATGAGCAGTTCTTC. This encodes CASSFGSNEQFF. The chain carries TRBV27 and TRBJ2-1; the D is unclear. V was pared by 6 bases and J by 6 bases, with 9 bases between. Germline lookup yields CDR1 MNHEY and CDR2 SMNVEV (reference sequence). This CDR3 contains 12 residues.

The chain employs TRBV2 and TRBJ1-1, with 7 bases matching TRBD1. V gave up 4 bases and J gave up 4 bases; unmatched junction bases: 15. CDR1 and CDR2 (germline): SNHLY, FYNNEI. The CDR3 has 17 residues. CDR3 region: CASSGDPDRVGSTEAFF. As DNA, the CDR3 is TGTGCCAGCAGTGGGGACCCCGACAGGGTTGGGTCCACTGAAGCTTTCTTT.

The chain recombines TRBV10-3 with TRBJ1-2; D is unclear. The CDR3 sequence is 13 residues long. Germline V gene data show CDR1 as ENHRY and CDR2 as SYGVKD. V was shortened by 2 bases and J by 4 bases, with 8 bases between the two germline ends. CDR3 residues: CAISELGTYGYTF. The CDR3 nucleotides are TGTGCCATCAGTGAGCTAGGAACCTATGGCTACACCTTC.

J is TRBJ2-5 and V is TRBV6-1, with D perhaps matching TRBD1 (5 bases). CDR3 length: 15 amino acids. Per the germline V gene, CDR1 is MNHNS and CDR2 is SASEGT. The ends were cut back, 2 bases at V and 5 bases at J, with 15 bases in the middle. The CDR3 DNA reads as TGTGCCAGCAGTGAATTTGCAGGGTCGCGGGAGACCCAGTACTTC. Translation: CASSEFAGSRETQYF.

The CDR3 bases are TGTGCCAGCAGCGTAGACGCCTCAAACACTGAAGCTTTCTTT. Residues: CASSVDASNTEAFF. The J gene is TRBJ1-1, the V gene TRBV9; D is undetermined. Trimming took 0 bases from V and 2 from J, leaving 8 bases between them. CDR3 length: 14 amino acids. CDR1 and CDR2 (germline): SGDLS, YYNGEE.

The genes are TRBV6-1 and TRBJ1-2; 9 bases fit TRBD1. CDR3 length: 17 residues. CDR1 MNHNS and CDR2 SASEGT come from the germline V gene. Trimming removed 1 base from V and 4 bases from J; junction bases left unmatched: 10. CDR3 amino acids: CASSEEFRTGASYGYTF. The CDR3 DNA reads TGTGCCAGCAGTGAAGAGTTCCGGACAGGGGCTTCCTATGGCTACACCTTC.

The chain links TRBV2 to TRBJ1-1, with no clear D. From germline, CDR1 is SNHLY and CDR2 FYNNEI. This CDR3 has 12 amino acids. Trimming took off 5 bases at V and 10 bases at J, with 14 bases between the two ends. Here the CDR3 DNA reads TGTGCCAGCAGTACGAGCGGGGTGAGAGCTTTCTTT. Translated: CASSTSGVRAFF.

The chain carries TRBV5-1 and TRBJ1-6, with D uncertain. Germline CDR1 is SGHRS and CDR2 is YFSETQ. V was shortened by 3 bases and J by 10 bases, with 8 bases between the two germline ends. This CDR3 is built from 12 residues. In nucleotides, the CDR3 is TGCGCCAGCAGCTCGGACTTATCACCCCTCCACTTT. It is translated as CASSSDLSPLHF.

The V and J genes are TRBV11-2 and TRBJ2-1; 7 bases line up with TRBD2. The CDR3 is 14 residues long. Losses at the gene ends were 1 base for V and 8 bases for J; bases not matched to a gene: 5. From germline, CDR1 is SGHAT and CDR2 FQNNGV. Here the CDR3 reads CASSLGGGVDEQFF. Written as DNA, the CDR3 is TGTGCCAGCAGCTTAGGGGGGGGAGTGGATGAGCAGTTCTTC. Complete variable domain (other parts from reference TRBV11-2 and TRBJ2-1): EAGVAQSPRYKIIEKRQSVAFWCNPISGHATLYWYQQILGQGPKLLIQFQNNGVVDDSQLPKDRFSAERLKGVDSTLKIQPAKLEDSAVYLCASSLGGGVDEQFFGPGTRLTVL.

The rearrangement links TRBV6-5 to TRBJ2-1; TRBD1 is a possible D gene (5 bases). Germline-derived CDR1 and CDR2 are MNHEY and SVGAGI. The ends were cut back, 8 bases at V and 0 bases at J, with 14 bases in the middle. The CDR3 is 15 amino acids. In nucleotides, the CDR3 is TGTGCCAGCTCGATGGGGCCGAGCTCCTACAATGAGCAGTTCTTC. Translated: CASSMGPSSYNEQFF.

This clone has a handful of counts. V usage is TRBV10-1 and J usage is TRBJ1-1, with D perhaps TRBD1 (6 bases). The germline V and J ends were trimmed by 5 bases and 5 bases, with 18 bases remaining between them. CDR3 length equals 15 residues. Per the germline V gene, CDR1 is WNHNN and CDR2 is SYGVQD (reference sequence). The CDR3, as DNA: TGCGCCAGCAGTCACAATACAGCCAGGGGAACTGAAGCTTTCTTT. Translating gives CASSHNTARGTEAFF.

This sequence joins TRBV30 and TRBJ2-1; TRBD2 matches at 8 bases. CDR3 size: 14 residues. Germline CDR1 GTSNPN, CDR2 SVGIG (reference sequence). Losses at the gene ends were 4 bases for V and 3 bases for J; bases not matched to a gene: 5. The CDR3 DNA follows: TGTGCCTGGATACGGGAGGGTTACTACAATGAGCAGTTCTTC. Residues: CAWIREGYYNEQFF.

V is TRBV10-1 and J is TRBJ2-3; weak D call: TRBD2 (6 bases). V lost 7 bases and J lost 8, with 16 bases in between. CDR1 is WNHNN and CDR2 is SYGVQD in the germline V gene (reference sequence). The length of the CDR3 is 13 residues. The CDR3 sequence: CASTEAPGATQYF. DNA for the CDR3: TGCGCCAGCACCGAGGCCCCGGGAGCTACGCAGTATTTT.

The CDR3 loop reads CASSFNPRSLNTGELFF. As DNA, the CDR3 is TGTGCCAGTAGTTTCAACCCTAGATCCCTGAACACCGGGGAGCTGTTTTTT. This chain connects TRBV19 to TRBJ2-2; D unresolved. The germline CDR1 and CDR2 sequences are LNHDA and SQIVND (reference sequence). This CDR3 is built from 17 residues. V lost 5 bases to trimming and J lost 1 base, with 17 bases between them.

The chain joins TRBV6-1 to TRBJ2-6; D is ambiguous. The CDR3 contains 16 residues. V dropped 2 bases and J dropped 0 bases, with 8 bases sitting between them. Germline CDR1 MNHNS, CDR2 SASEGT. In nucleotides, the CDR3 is TGTGCCAGCAGTGAATTGCAGGCCTCTGGGGCCAACGTCCTGACTTTC. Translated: CASSELQASGANVLTF.

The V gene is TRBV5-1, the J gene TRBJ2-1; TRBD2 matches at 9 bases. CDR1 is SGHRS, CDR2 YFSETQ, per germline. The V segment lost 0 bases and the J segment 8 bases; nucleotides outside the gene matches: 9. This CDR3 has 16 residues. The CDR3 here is CASSLEKGGRAHEQFF. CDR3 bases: TGCGCCAGCAGCTTGGAGAAGGGCGGGAGGGCCCATGAGCAGTTCTTC.

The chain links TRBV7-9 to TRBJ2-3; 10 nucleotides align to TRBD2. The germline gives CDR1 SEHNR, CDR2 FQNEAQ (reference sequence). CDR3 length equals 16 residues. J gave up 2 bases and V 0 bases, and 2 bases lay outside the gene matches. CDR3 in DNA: TGTGCCAGCAGCTTAGCCCTAGCGGGGGCCACAGATACGCAGTATTTT. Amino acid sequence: CASSLALAGATDTQYF.

CDR3 region: CASSLRRLDDTDTQYF. CDR3 bases: TGTGCCAGCAGCTTGCGTAGGCTAGACGACACAGATACGCAGTATTTT. The rearrangement uses TRBV5-4 and TRBJ2-3; no clear D gene. Per the germline V gene, CDR1 is SGHNT and CDR2 is YYREEE (reference sequence). Trimming cost V 1 base and J 2 bases, with 14 bases left between them. This CDR3 is built from 16 residues.